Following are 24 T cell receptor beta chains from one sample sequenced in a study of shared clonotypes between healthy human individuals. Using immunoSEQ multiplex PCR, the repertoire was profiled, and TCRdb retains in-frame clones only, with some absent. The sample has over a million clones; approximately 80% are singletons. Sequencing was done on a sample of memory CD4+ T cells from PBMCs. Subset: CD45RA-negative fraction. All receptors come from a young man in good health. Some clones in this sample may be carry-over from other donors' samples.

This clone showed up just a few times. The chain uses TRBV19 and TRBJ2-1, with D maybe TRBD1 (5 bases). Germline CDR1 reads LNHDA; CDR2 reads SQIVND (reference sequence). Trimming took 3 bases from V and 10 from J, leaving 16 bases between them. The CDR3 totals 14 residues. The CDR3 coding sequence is TGTGCCAGTAGTATTACAGGACCGCAGGGAGAGCAGTTCTTC. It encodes CASSITGPQGEQFF.

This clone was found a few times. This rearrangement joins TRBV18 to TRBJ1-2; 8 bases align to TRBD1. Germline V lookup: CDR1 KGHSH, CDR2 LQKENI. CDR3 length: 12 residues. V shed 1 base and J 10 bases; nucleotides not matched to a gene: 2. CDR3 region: CASSPRTGSYTF. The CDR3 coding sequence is TGTGCCAGCTCACCACGGACAGGGTCCTACACCTTC.

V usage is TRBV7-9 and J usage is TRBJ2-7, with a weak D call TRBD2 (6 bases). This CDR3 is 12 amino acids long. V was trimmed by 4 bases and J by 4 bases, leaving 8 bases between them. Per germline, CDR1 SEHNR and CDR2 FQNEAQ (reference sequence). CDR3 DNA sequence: TGTGCCAGCAGCTGGGGAGGTTACGAGCAGTACTTC. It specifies CASSWGGYEQYF.

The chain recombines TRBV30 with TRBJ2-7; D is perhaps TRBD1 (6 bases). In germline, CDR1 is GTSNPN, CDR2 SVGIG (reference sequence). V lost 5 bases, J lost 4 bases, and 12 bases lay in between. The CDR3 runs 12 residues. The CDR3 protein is CAWEDSPYEQYF. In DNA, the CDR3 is TGTGCCTGGGAGGACAGCCCGTACGAGCAGTACTTC.

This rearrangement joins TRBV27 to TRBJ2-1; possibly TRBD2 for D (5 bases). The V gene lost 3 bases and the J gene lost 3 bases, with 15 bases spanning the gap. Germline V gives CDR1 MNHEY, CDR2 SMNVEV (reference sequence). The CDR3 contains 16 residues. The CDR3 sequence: CASSFGIALGYNEQFF. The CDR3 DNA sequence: TGTGCCAGCAGTTTCGGGATAGCGTTAGGCTACAATGAGCAGTTCTTC.

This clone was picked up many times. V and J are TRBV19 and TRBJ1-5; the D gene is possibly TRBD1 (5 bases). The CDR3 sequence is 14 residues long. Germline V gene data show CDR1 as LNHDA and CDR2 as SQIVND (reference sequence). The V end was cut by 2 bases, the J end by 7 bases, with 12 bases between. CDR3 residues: CASSIRQKGQPQHF. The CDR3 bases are TGTGCCAGTAGTATACGACAGAAAGGGCAGCCCCAGCATTTT.

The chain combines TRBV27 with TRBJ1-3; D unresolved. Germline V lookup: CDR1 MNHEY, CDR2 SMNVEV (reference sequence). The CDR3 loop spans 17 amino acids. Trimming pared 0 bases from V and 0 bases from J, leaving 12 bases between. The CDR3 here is CASSLSPPGSSGNTIYF. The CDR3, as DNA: TGTGCCAGCAGTTTATCTCCCCCCGGTAGCTCTGGAAACACCATATATTTT.

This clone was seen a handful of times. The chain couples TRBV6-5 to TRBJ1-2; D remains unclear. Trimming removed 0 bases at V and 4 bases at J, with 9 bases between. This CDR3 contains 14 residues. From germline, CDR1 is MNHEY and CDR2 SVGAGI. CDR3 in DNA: TGTGCCAGCAGTTACTCGATGGGAGGCTATGGCTACACCTTC. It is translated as CASSYSMGGYGYTF.

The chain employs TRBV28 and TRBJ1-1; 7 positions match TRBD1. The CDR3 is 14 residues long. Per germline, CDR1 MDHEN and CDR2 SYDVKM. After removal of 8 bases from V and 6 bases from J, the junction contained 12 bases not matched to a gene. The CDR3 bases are TGTGCCAGCGGAACAGGGGCGTTAATCCCTGAAGCTTTCTTT. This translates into CASGTGALIPEAFF.

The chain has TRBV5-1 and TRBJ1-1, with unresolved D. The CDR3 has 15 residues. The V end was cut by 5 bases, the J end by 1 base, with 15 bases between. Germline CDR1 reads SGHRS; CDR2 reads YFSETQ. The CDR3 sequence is CASRAGGHANTEAFF. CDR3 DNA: TGCGCCAGCAGGGCGGGAGGGCACGCGAACACTGAAGCTTTCTTT.

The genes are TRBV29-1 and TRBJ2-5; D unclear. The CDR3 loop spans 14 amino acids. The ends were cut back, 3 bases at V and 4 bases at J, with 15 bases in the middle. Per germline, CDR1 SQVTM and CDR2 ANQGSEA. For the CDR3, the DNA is TGCAGCGTTGATGGAAGGACCCCGGGAGAGACCCAGTACTTC. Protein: CSVDGRTPGETQYF.

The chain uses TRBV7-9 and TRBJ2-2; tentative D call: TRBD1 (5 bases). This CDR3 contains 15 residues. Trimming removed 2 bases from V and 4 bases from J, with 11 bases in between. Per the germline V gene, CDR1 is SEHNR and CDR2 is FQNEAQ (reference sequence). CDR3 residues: CASSLIQGGTGELFF. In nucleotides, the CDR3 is TGTGCCAGCAGCTTAATTCAGGGTGGCACCGGGGAGCTGTTTTTT. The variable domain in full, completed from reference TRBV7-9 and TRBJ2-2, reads DTGVSQNPRHKITKRGQNVTFRCDPISEHNRLYWYRQTLGQGPEFLTYFQNEAQLEKSRLLSDRFSAERPKGSFSTLEIQRTEQGDSAMYLCASSLIQGGTGELFFGEGSRLTVL.

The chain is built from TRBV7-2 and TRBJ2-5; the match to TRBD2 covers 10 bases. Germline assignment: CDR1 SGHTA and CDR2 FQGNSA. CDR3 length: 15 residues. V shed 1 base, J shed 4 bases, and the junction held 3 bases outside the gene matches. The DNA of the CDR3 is TGTGCCAGCAGCTTAGGAGCGGGAGGGTTAGAGACCCAGTACTTC. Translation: CASSLGAGGLETQYF.

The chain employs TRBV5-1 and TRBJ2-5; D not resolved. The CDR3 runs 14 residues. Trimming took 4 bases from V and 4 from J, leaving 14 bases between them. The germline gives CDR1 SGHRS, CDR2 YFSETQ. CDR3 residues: CASSGPVWGETQYF. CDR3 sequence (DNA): TGCGCCAGCAGCGGGCCAGTTTGGGGAGAGACCCAGTACTTC.

CDR3 sequence reads: CASSFSSQSGYTF. In DNA, the CDR3 is TGTGCCAGCAGCTTTTCCAGCCAGAGTGGCTACACCTTC. This chain links TRBV14 with TRBJ1-2; no definite D call. V lost 5 bases, J lost 7 bases, and 14 bases lay in between. The CDR3 covers 13 residues. Germline CDR1 reads SGHDN; CDR2 reads FVKESK.

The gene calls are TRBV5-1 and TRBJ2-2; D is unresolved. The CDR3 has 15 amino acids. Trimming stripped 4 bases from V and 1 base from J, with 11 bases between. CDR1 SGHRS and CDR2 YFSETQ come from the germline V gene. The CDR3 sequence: CASSLETGNTGELFF. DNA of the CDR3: TGCGCCAGCAGCCTAGAGACGGGGAACACCGGGGAGCTGTTTTTT. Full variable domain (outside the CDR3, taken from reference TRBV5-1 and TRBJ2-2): KAGVTQTPRYLIKTRGQQVTLSCSPISGHRSVSWYQQTPGQGLQFLFEYFSETQRNKGNFPGRFSGRQFSNSRSEMNVSTLELGDSALYLCASSLETGNTGELFFGEGSRLTVL.

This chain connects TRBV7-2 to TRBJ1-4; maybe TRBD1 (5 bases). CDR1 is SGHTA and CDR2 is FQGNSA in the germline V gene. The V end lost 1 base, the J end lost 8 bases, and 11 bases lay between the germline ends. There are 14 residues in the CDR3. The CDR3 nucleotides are TGTGCCAGCAGCTTAGATCAGGGAAGGGAAAAACTGTTTTTT. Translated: CASSLDQGREKLFF.

The CDR3: CASSLGRLVLGEQFF. Here the CDR3 DNA reads TGTGCCAGCAGCCTGGGGAGGCTAGTCCTTGGTGAGCAGTTCTTC. The V and J genes are TRBV6-6 and TRBJ2-1, with D perhaps TRBD2 (6 bases). In germline, CDR1 is MNHNY, CDR2 SVGAGI (reference sequence). V lost 6 bases and J 9 bases, leaving 21 bases between the germline ends. The CDR3 spans 15 residues.

For the CDR3, the DNA is TGTGCCAGCATGTCAGGGGTAGAAAACACCATATATTTT. This codes for CASMSGVENTIYF. The chain employs TRBV9 and TRBJ1-3, with D possibly being TRBD1 (6 bases). The V end lost 6 bases, the J end lost 6 bases, and 13 bases lay between the germline ends. The CDR3 is 13 amino acids. Germline CDR1 is SGDLS and CDR2 is YYNGEE.

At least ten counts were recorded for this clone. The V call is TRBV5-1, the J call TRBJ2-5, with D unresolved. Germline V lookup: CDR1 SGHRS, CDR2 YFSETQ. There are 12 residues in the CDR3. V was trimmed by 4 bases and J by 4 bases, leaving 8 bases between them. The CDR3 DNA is TGCGCCAGCAGCCCCAAGGCAGAGACCCAGTACTTC. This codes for CASSPKAETQYF.

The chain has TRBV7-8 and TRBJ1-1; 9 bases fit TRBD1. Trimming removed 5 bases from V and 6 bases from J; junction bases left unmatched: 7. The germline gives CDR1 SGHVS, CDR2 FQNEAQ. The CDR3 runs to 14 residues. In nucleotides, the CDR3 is TGTGCCAGCAGCGCTTACAGGGGGCGAGCTGAAGCTTTCTTT. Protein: CASSAYRGRAEAFF.

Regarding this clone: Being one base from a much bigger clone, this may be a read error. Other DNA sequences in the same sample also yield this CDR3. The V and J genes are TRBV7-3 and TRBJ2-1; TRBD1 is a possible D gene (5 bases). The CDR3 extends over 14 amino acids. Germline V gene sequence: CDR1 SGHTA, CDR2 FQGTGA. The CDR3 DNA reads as TGTGCTAGCAGCTCCGACAGCTCCTACAATGAGCAGTTCTTC. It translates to CASSSDSSYNEQFF.

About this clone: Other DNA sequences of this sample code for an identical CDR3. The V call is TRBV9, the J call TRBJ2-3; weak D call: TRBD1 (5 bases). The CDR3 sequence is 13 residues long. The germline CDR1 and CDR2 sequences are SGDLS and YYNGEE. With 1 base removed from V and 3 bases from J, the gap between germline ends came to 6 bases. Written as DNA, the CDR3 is TGTGCCAGCAGCGTACAGGGTACAGATACGCAGTATTTT. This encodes CASSVQGTDTQYF. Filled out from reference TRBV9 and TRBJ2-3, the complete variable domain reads DSGVTQTPKHLITATGQRVTLRCSPRSGDLSVYWYQQSLDQGLQFLIQYYNGEERAKGNILERFSAQQFPDLHSELNLSSLELGDSALYFCASSVQGTDTQYFGPGTRLTVL.

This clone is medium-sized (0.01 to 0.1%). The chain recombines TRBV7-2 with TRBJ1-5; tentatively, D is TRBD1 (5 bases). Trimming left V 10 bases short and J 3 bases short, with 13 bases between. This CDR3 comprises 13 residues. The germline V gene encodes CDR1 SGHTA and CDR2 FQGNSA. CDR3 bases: TGTGCCACCTCGGGAGGGGTCAATCAGCCCCAGCATTTT. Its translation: CATSGGVNQPQHF.